Listed here are 30 T cell receptor beta chains from one sample, sequenced in a study of blood T cell repertoires in COVID-19. Assay used: immunoSEQ multiplex PCR; TCRdb lists only in-frame clones, some missing. The table shows over 120,000 clones, with roughly 80% occurring only once. The material sequenced was PBMCs or T cells enriched from blood (not recorded which). These receptor sequences come from a man aged 50 to 59 who had recovered from COVID-19.

The gene calls are TRBV5-4 and TRBJ2-3; 13 bases are a match to TRBD2. The CDR3 spans 16 residues. Losses at the gene ends were 3 bases for V and 4 bases for J; bases not matched to a gene: 5. CDR1 and CDR2 from the germline V gene are SGHNT and YYREEE (reference sequence). CDR3 in amino acids: CASSSRLAGGPDTQYF. CDR3 coding DNA: TGTGCCAGCAGCTCCCGACTAGCGGGGGGACCAGATACGCAGTATTTT.

This clone has just one count. The gene calls are TRBV5-4 and TRBJ1-1; D might be TRBD1 (5 bases). The CDR3 contains 14 residues. The germline CDR1 and CDR2 sequences are SGHNT and YYREEE (reference sequence). Trimming removed 7 bases from V and 5 bases from J, with 18 bases in between. In DNA form, the CDR3 reads TGTGCCAGCGAGAGGGGAGGGATCGGGACTGAAGCTTTCTTT. It translates to CASERGGIGTEAFF.

This sequence joins TRBV18 and TRBJ1-2; D call uncertain. The CDR3 consists of 16 residues. Germline assignment: CDR1 KGHSH and CDR2 LQKENI. V dropped 3 bases and J dropped 1 base, with 15 bases sitting between them. The CDR3 DNA reads as TGTGCCAGCTCACCCGCGGCCGCGAAACATAACTATGGCTACACCTTC. Amino acids: CASSPAAAKHNYGYTF.

The chain carries TRBV7-2 and TRBJ2-2, with D maybe TRBD2 (5 bases). Germline CDR1 and CDR2: SGHTA and FQGNSA. Between the trimmed V and J ends, which lost 2 bases and 1 base, there was a span of 8 bases. CDR3 size: 15 residues. CDR3 residues: CASSLFGKNTGELFF. CDR3 sequence (DNA): TGTGCCAGCAGCTTATTCGGGAAGAACACCGGGGAGCTGTTTTTT.

The rearrangement links TRBV25-1 to TRBJ2-2; 7 bases map to TRBD2. J gave up 5 bases and V 5 bases, and 11 bases lay outside the gene matches. CDR1 and CDR2 (germline): MGHDK, SYGVNS. CDR3 size: 16 residues. This CDR3 reads CASSTQTSSRTGELFF. The CDR3 DNA is TGTGCCAGCAGTACGCAGACTAGCAGTCGGACCGGGGAGCTGTTTTTT.

The chain recombines TRBV7-6 with TRBJ2-7; D not certain. The CDR3 loop spans 14 amino acids. Germline CDR1 reads SGHVS; CDR2 reads FNYEAQ. V was cut by 2 bases and J by 4 bases, with 12 bases left in between. This CDR3 reads CASSLFQASYEQYF. CDR3 coding DNA: TGTGCCAGCAGCTTATTCCAGGCCTCATACGAGCAGTACTTC.

The chain links TRBV12-3 or TRBV12-4 to TRBJ1-2; TRBD1 matches 7 bases. The CDR3 extends over 13 amino acids. After removal of 6 bases from V and 4 bases from J, the junction contained 5 bases not matched to a gene. CDR3 in DNA: TGTGCCAGCAGGCGACAGGGAACCTATGGCTACACCTTC. Translation gives CASRRQGTYGYTF.

This chain joins TRBV3-1 (or the pseudogene TRBV3-2) and TRBJ2-1; 7 bases agree with TRBD2. The CDR3 length is 16 residues. With V trimmed by 0 bases and J by 3 bases, 5 bases remained unmatched. The germline V gene encodes CDR1 LGHDT and CDR2 YNNKEL (reference sequence). CDR3 coding DNA: TGTGCCAGCAGCCAAGATGGGCTAGCGGACTACAATGAGCAGTTCTTC. Translated, it gives CASSQDGLADYNEQFF.

This chain joins TRBV7-3 and TRBJ2-7; TRBD2 matches at 7 bases. Trimming cost V 2 bases and J 4 bases; bases outside gene matches: 8. CDR3 size: 15 residues. Germline V lookup: CDR1 SGHTA, CDR2 FQGTGA. The CDR3: CASSLPGGPSYEQYF. CDR3 nucleotide sequence: TGTGCCAGCAGCTTACCGGGGGGACCATCATACGAGCAGTACTTC.

The rearrangement links TRBV7-2 to TRBJ1-5; D unclear. CDR1 is SGHTA, CDR2 FQGNSA, per germline. The CDR3 runs 15 residues. Trimming cost V 6 bases and J 4 bases, with 16 bases left between them. CDR3 bases: TGTGCCAGCAGTCCCCGACGGGCGGGGAATCAGCCCCAGCATTTT. It yields the protein CASSPRRAGNQPQHF.

V and J are TRBV27 and TRBJ2-1, with 7 bases aligning to TRBD2. Germline values: CDR1 MNHEY, CDR2 SMNVEV (reference sequence). CDR3 size: 12 residues. Germline trimming cut 4 bases from V and 10 bases from J; bases unmatched to any gene: 4. CDR3 nucleotide sequence: TGTGCCAGCAGTTCGCCGGGACTAGAGCAGTTCTTC. Translation: CASSSPGLEQFF.

The chain has TRBV19 and TRBJ2-7, with D perhaps TRBD1 (6 bases). Germline V lookup: CDR1 LNHDA, CDR2 SQIVND (reference sequence). The CDR3 consists of 14 residues. Trimming removed 3 bases from V and 4 bases from J, with 13 bases in between. CDR3 in amino acids: CASSIRGQPYEQYF. Here the CDR3 DNA reads TGTGCCAGTAGTATTAGAGGACAGCCATACGAGCAGTACTTC.

The J gene is TRBJ2-5, the V gene TRBV5-1; TRBD1 might be the D (6 bases). Germline V gene sequence: CDR1 SGHRS, CDR2 YFSETQ. Deletions cut 2 bases from V and 5 bases from J, with 10 bases between. The CDR3 runs 13 residues. The CDR3, as DNA: TGCGCCAGCAGCTTTGCCACAGGGGAGACCCAGTACTTC. Translation gives CASSFATGETQYF.

The CDR3 spells CASSVETGGKLFF. In DNA, the CDR3 is TGTGCCAGCAGCGTAGAGACAGGGGGTAAACTGTTTTTT. The chain recombines TRBV9 with TRBJ1-4, with 9 bases matching TRBD1. V lost 0 bases, J lost 11 bases, and 2 bases stayed unmatched. Germline V gene sequence: CDR1 SGDLS, CDR2 YYNGEE. The CDR3 has 13 residues. The full variable domain, rest sourced from reference TRBV9 and TRBJ1-4, is DSGVTQTPKHLITATGQRVTLRCSPRSGDLSVYWYQQSLDQGLQFLIQYYNGEERAKGNILERFSAQQFPDLHSELNLSSLELGDSALYFCASSVETGGKLFFGSGTQLSVL.

A single count supports this clone. This chain uses TRBV3-1 (or the pseudogene TRBV3-2) with TRBJ2-7, with TRBD1 matching 7 bases. With 4 bases clipped from V and 4 bases from J, the junction kept 10 bases outside the gene matches. The CDR3 has 15 amino acids. The V gene's germline CDR1 is LGHDT and CDR2 YNNKEL (reference sequence). CDR3 sequence reads: CASSPGSGTEYEQYF. Written as DNA, the CDR3 is TGTGCCAGCAGCCCAGGCTCCGGGACAGAGTACGAGCAGTACTTC.

This chain uses TRBV19 with TRBJ1-5; D unresolved. V lost 1 base, J lost 4 bases, and 11 bases lay in between. This CDR3 has 15 residues. Per the germline V gene, CDR1 is LNHDA and CDR2 is SQIVND (reference sequence). DNA for the CDR3: TGTGCCAGTAGTATAGGGGCAGTCCATAATCAGCCCCAGCATTTT. Amino acids: CASSIGAVHNQPQHF.

The rearrangement uses TRBV9 and TRBJ1-4; D is possibly TRBD1 (5 bases). The V end was cut by 4 bases, the J end by 5 bases, with 21 bases between. The CDR3 is made up of 17 amino acids. Germline V gene sequence: CDR1 SGDLS, CDR2 YYNGEE. As DNA, the CDR3 is TGTGCCAGCAGCCCTGCCGCGGGGGGGACGGGGAATGAAAAACTGTTTTTT. Residues: CASSPAAGGTGNEKLFF.

The V and J genes are TRBV2 and TRBJ2-1; 11 positions agree with TRBD1. The CDR3 is 15 residues long. Trimming took 8 bases from V and 1 from J; bases not matched to a gene: 4. The germline V gene has CDR1 SNHLY and CDR2 FYNNEI. The CDR3 bases are TGTGCCAGCGCCGGGACAGGGGGGTCCTACAATGAGCAGTTCTTC. This encodes CASAGTGGSYNEQFF.

The V and J genes are TRBV19 and TRBJ1-5; D may be TRBD1 (6 bases). Germline CDR1 and CDR2: LNHDA and SQIVND (reference sequence). Deletions cut 5 bases from V and 0 bases from J, with 17 bases between. The CDR3 totals 17 residues. The CDR3 loop is CASSFKGGGYSNQPQHF. DNA for the CDR3: TGTGCCAGTAGTTTTAAGGGTGGGGGCTATAGCAATCAGCCCCAGCATTTT.

The table lists this clone with a count of one. The chain recombines TRBV6-5 with TRBJ1-3; D call uncertain. Trimming left V 2 bases short and J 0 bases short, with 11 bases between. The CDR3 is 16 amino acids. The germline CDR1 and CDR2 sequences are MNHEY and SVGAGI. The DNA for the CDR3 is TGTGCCAGCAGTTACCAGGCAGGAAGCTCTGGAAACACCATATATTTT. Its translation: CASSYQAGSSGNTIYF.

The V call is TRBV6-2 or TRBV6-3, the J call TRBJ1-5, with D unresolved. CDR1 MNHEY and CDR2 SVGEGT come from the germline V gene. With 6 bases removed from V and 4 bases from J, the gap between germline ends came to 7 bases. This CDR3 is 12 amino acids long. CDR3 DNA: TGTGCCAGCAGCCCGCGGAATCAGCCCCAGCATTTT. Its protein is CASSPRNQPQHF.

V gene TRBV24-1 combines with J gene TRBJ2-2; tentative D call: TRBD1 (6 bases). Trimming cost V 2 bases and J 0 bases, with 9 bases left between them. This CDR3 has 16 residues. Germline V gives CDR1 KGHDR, CDR2 SFDVKD. CDR3 sequence reads: CATSDSEGANTGELFF. CDR3 coding DNA: TGTGCCACCAGTGATTCCGAGGGGGCGAACACCGGGGAGCTGTTTTTT.

The chain has TRBV4-1 and TRBJ1-1, with 9 bases lining up with TRBD1. Germline CDR1 reads MGHRA; CDR2 reads YSYEKL. J gave up 4 bases and V 2 bases, and 11 bases lay outside the gene matches. The CDR3 is 17 residues long. CDR3 nucleotides: TGCGCCAGCAGCCAACGACAGGGGGTCATTCTTGGCACTGAAGCTTTCTTT. It codes for CASSQRQGVILGTEAFF.

The chain links TRBV7-3 to TRBJ1-6, with D perhaps TRBD1 (6 bases). The germline V gene has CDR1 SGHTA and CDR2 FQGTGA. CDR3 length: 16 amino acids. The V gene lost 0 bases and the J gene lost 7 bases, with 13 bases spanning the gap. CDR3 in amino acids: CASSLTSQGMNSPLHF. CDR3 nucleotide sequence: TGTGCCAGCAGCTTAACGTCACAGGGCATGAATTCACCCCTCCACTTT.

The J gene is TRBJ1-2, the V gene TRBV12-3 or TRBV12-4, with TRBD1 as a possible D gene (6 bases). V was trimmed by 3 bases and J by 8 bases, leaving 10 bases between them. The CDR3 runs to 12 residues. CDR3 nucleotide sequence: TGTGCCAGCAGTTTCTACAGGGAAGGCTACACCTTC. It specifies CASSFYREGYTF.

V is TRBV19 and J is TRBJ2-1; 15 bases align to TRBD2. The ends lost 2 bases at V and 7 bases at J; junction bases unmatched: 3. Germline V lookup: CDR1 LNHDA, CDR2 SQIVND (reference sequence). The CDR3 is 16 amino acids. This CDR3 reads CASSIPGLAGGNEQFF. DNA of the CDR3: TGTGCCAGTAGTATACCGGGACTAGCGGGGGGTAATGAGCAGTTCTTC.

This clone was recorded only once. J is TRBJ1-1 and V is TRBV11-3, with 11 bases that match TRBD1. Germline V gene lookup returns CDR1 SGHNT and CDR2 YENEEA. CDR3 length: 16 residues. The J segment lost 1 base and the V segment lost 1 base, leaving 2 bases of the junction unmatched. The CDR3 bases are TGTGCCAGCAGCTTAGGGACAGGGGGCGGGAACACTGAAGCTTTCTTT. Amino acid sequence: CASSLGTGGGNTEAFF.

The rearrangement uses TRBV6-2 or TRBV6-3 and TRBJ1-5; possibly TRBD1 for D (5 bases). This CDR3 spans 13 amino acids. V was pared by 5 bases and J by 3 bases, with 8 bases between. Per germline, CDR1 MNHEY and CDR2 SVGEGT. The CDR3 DNA is TGTGCCAGCAGTGACAGAGTCAATCAGCCCCAGCATTTT. Translation: CASSDRVNQPQHF.

The rearrangement uses TRBV10-3 and TRBJ2-7; 11 positions match TRBD2. CDR1 and CDR2 from the germline V gene are ENHRY and SYGVKD. Germline trimming cut 4 bases from V and 2 bases from J; bases unmatched to any gene: 4. The CDR3 totals 15 residues. The CDR3 is CAISAGLADPYEQYF. The CDR3 region has the DNA TGTGCCATCAGTGCGGGACTAGCGGACCCCTACGAGCAGTACTTC.

J is TRBJ1-1 and V is TRBV5-1; 7 nucleotides agree with TRBD1. CDR3 length equals 14 residues. Trimming removed 3 bases from V and 1 base from J; junction bases left unmatched: 3. Germline CDR1 and CDR2: SGHRS and YFSETQ. CDR3 amino acids: CASSSRTGNTEAFF. CDR3 DNA sequence: TGCGCCAGCAGCTCTCGGACAGGGAACACTGAAGCTTTCTTT.